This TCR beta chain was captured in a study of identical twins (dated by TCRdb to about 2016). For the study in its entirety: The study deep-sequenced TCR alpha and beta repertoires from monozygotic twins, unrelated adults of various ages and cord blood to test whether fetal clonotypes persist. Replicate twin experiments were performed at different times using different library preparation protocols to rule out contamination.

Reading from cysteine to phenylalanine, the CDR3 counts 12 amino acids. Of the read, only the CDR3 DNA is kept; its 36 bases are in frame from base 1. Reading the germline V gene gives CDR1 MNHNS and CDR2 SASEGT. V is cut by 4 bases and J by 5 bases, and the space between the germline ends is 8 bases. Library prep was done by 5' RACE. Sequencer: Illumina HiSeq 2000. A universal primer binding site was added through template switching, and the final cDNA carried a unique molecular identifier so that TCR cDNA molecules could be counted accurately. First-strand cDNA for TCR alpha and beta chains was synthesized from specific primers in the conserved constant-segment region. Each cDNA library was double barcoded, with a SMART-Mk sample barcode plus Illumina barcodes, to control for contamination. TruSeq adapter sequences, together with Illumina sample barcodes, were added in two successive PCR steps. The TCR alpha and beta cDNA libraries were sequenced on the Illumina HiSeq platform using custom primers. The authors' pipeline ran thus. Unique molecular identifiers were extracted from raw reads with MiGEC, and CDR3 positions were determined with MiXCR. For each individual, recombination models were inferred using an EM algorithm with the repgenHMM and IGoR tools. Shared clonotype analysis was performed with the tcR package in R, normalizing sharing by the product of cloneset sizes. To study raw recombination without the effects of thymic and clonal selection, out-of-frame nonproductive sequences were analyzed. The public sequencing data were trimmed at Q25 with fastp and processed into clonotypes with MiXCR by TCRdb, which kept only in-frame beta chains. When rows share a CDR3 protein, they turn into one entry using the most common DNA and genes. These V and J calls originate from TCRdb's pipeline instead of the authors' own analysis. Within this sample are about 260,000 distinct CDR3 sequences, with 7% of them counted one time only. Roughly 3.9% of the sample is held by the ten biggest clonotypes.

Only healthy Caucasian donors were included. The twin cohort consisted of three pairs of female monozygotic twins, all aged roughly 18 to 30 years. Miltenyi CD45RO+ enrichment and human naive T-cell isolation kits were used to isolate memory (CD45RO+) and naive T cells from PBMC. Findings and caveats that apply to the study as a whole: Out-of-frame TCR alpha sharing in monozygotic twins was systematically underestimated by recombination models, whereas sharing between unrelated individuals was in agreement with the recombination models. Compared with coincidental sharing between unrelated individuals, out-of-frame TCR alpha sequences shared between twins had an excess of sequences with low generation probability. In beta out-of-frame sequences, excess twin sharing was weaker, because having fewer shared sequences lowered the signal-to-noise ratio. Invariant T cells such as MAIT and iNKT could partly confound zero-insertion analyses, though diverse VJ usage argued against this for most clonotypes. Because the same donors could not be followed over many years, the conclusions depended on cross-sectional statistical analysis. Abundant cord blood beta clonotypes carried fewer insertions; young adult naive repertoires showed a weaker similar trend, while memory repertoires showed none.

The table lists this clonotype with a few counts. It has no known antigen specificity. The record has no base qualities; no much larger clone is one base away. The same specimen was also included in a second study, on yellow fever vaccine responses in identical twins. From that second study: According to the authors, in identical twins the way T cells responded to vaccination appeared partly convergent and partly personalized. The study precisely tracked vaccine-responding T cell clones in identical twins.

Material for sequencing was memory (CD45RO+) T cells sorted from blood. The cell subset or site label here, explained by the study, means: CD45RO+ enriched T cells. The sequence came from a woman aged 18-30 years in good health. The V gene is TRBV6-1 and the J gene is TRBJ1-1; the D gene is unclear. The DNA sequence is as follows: TGTGCCAGCAGTGTCGGGGAAACTGAAGCTTTCTTT. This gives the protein CASSVGETEAFF.